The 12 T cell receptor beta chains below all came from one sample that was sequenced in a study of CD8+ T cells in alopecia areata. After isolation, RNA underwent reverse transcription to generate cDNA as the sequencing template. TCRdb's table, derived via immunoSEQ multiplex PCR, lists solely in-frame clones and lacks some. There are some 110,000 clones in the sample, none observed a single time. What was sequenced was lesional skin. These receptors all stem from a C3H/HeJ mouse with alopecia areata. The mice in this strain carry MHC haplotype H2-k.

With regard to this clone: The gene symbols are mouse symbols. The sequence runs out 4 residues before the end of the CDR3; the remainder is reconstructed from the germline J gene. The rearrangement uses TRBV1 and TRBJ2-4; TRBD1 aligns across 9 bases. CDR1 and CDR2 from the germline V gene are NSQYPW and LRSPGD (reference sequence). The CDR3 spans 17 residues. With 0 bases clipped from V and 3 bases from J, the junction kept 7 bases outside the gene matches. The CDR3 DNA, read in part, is TGCACCTGCAGTGCAGAGCCGGGACAGGGACGCCAAAAC. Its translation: CTCSAEPGQGRQN. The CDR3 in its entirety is CTCSAEPGQGRQNTLYF.

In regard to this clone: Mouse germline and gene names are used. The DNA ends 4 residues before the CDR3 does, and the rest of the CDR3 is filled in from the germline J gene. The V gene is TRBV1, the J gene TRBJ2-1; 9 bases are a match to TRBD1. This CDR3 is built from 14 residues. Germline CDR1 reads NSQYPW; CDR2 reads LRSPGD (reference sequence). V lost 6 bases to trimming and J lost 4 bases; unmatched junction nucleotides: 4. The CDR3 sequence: CTCRPGQGYAEQFF. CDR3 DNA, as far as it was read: TGCACCTGCAGGCCGGGACAGGGTTATGCT. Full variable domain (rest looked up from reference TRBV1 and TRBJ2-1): VTLLEQNPRWRLVPRGQAVNLRCILKNSQYPWMSWYQQDLQKQLQWLFTLRSPGDKEVKSLPGADYLATRVTDTELRLQVANMSQGRTLYCTCRPGQGYAEQFFGPGTRLTVL.

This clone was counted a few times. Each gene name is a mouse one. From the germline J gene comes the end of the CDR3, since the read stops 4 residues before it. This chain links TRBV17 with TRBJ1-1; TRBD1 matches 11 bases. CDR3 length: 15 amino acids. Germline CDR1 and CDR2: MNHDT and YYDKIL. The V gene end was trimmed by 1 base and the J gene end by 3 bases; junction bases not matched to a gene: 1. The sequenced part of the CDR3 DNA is TGTGCTAGCAGTAGAGGGACAGGGGGCGACACA. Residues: CASSRGTGGDT. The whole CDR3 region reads CASSRGTGGDTEVFF. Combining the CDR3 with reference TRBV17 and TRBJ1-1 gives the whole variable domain DTTVKQNPRYKLARVGKPVNLICSQTMNHDTMYWYQKKPNQAPKLLLFYYDKILNREADTFEKFQSSRPNNSFCSLYIGSAGLEYSAMYLCASSRGTGGDTEVFFGKGTRLTVV.

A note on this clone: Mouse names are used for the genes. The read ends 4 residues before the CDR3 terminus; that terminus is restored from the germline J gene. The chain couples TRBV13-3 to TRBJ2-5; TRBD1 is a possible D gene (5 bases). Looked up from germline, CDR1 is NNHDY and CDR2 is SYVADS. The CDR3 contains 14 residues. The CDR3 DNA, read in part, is TGTGCCAGCAGTGATAGGGATAGGGGAGAC. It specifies CASSDRDRGD. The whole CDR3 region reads CASSDRDRGDTQYF.

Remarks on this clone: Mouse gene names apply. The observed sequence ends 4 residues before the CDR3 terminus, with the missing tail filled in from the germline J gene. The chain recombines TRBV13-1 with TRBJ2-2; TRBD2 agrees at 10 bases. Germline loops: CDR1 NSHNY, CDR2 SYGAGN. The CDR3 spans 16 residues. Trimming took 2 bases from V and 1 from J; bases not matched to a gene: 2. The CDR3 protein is CASSERDWGNTGQLYF. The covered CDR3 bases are TGTGCCAGCAGTGAGAGGGACTGGGGAAACACCGGG.

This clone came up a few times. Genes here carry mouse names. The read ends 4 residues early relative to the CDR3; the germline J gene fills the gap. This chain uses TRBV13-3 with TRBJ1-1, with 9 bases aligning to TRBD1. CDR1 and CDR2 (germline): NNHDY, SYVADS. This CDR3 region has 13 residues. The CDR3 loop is CASRWDRETEVFF. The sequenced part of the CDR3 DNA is TGTGCCAGCAGATGGGACAGGGAGACA.

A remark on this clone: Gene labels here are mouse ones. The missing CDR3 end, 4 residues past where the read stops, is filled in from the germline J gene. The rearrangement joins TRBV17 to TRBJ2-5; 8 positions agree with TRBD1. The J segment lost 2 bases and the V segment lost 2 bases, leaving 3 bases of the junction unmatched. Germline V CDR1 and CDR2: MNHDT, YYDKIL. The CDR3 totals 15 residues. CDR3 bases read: TGTGCTAGCAGTAGACCAGACAGGGGCCAAGAC. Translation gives CASSRPDRGQD. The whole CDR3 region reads CASSRPDRGQDTQYF.

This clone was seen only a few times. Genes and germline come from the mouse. CDR3 DNA (partial): TGTGCCAGCAGTGATGGGGACTGGGGGGGCACCACCGGG. Its translation is CASSDGDWGGTTG. The full CDR3 sequence reads CASSDGDWGGTTGQLYF. This chain connects TRBV13-3 to TRBJ2-2; TRBD2 agrees at 14 bases. The read falls 4 residues short of the CDR3 end, and the missing part is taken from the germline J gene. The J segment lost 4 bases and the V segment lost 0 bases, leaving 2 bases of the junction unmatched. CDR1 NNHDY and CDR2 SYVADS come from the germline V gene. The CDR3 contains 17 residues.

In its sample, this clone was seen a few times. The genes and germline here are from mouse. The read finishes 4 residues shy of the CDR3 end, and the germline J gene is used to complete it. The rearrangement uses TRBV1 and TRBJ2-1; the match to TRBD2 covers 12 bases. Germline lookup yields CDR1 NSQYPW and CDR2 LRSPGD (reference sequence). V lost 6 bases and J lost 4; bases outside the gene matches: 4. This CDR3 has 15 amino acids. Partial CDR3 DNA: TGCACCTGCAGACGACTGGGGGGGCTTTATGCT. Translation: CTCRRLGGLYA. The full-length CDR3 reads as CTCRRLGGLYAEQFF.

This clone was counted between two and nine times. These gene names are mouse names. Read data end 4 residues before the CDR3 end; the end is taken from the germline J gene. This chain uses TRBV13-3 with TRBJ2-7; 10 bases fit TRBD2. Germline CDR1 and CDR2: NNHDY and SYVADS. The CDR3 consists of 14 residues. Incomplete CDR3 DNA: TGTGCCAGCAGAATGGGGGACTGGGGATAT. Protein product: CASRMGDWGY. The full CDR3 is CASRMGDWGYEQYF.

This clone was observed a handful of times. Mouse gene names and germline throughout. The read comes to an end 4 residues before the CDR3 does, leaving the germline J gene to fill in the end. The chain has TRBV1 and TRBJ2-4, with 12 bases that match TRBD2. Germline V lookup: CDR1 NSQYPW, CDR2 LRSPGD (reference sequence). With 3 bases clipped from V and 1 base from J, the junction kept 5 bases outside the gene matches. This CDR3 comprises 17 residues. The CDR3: CTCSATGGARGQNTLYF. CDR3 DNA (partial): TGCACCTGCAGTGCGACTGGGGGGGCGCGGGGTCAAAAC.

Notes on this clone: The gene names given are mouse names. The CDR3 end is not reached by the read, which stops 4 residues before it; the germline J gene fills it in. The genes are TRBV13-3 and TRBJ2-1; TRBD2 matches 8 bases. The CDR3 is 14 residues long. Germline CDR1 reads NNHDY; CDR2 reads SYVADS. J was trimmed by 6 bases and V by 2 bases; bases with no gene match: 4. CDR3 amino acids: CASSEGGAGAEQFF. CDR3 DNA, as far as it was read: TGTGCCAGCAGTGAAGGGGGGGCTGGTGCT.